This paragraph covers one T cell receptor beta chain sequence. The record originates from a study of blood T cell repertoires in COVID-19. Overall study: The origin of the acute and convalescent COVID-19 samples was the United States, Italy and Spain. T cells, B-cell-depleted T cells, or PBMCs provided the cDNA or gDNA that served as material.

Assay: immunoSEQ multiplex PCR; the TCRdb copy retains only in-frame clones and omits some. The data show 410,000 or so clones, with roughly 85% seen just once and 1.4% held by the top ten. V dropped 3 bases and J dropped 5; count of bases not matched to a gene: 3. Looked up from germline, CDR1 is MNHNS and CDR2 is SASEGT. The CDR3 has 15 amino acids. The sequenced material came from peripheral blood. This TCR was recovered from a woman aged 25 to 39 with active or convalescent COVID-19. The J gene is TRBJ1-4, the V gene TRBV6-1, with TRBD1 matching over 10 bases. CDR3 in amino acids: CASSDSGQGNEKLFF. Here the CDR3 DNA reads TGTGCCAGCAGTGATTCGGGACAGGGGAATGAAAAACTGTTTTTT.